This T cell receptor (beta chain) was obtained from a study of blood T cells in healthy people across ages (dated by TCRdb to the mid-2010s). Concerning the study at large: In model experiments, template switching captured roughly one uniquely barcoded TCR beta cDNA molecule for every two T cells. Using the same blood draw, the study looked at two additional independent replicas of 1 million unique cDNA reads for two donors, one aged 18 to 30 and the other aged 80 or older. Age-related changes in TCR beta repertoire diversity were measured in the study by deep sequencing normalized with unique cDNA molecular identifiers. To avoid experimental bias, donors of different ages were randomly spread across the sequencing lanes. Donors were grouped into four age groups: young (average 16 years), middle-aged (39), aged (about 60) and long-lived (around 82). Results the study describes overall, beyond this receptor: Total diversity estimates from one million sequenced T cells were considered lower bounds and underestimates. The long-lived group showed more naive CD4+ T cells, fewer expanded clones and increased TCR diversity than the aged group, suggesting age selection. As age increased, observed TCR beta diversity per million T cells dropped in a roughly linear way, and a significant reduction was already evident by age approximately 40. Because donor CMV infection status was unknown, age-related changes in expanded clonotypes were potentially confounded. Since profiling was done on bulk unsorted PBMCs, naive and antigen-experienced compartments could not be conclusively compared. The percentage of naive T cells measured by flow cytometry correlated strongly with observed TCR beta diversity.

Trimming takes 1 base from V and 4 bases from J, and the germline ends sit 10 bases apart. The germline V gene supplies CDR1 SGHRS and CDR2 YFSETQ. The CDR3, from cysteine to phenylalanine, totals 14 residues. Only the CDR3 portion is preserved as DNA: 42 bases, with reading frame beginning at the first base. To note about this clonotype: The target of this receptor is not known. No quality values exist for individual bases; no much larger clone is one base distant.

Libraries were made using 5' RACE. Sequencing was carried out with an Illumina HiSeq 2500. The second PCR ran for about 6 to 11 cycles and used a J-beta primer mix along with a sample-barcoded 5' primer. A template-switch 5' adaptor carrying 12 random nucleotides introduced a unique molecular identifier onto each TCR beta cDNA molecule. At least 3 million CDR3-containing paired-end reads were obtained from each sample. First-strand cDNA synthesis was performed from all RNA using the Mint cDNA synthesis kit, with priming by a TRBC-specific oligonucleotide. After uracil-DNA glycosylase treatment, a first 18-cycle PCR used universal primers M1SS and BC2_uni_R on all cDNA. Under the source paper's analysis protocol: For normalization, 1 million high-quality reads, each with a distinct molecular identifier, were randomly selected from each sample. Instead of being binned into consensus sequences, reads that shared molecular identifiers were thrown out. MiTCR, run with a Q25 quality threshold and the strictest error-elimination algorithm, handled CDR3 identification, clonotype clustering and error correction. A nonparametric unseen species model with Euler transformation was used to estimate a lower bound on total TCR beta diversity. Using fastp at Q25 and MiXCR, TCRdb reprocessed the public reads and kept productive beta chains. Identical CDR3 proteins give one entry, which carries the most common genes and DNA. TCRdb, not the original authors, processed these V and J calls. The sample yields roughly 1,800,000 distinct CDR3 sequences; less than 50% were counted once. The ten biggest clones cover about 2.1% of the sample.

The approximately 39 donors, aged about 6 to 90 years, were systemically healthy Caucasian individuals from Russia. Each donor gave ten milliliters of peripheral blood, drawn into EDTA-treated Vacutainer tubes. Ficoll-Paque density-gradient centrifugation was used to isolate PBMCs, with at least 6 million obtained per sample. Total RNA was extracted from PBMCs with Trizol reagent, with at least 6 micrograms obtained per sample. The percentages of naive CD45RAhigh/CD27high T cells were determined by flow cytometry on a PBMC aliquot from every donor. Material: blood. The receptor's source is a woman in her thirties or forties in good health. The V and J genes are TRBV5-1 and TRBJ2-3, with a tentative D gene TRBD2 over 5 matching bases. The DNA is TGCGCCAGCAGCTTGACTAGTAGAGCAGATACGCAGTATTTT. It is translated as CASSLTSRADTQYF.